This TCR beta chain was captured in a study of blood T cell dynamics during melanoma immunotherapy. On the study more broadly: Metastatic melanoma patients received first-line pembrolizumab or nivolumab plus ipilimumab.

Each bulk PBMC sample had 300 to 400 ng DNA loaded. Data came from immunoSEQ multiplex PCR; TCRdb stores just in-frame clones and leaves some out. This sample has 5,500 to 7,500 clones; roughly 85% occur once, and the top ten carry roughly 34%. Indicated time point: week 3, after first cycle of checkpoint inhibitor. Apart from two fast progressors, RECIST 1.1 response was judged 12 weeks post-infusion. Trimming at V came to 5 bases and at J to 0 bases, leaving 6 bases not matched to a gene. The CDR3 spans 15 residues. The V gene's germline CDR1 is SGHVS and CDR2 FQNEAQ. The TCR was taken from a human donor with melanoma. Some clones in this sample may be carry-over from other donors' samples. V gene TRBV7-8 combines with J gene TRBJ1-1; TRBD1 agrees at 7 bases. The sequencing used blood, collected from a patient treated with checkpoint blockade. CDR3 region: CASSPRTGLNTEAFF. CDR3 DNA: TGTGCCAGCAGCCCGAGGACAGGACTGAACACTGAAGCTTTCTTT.